This section outlines one TCR beta chain sequence together with its context. The antigen is not known. PCR was performed using 60 Vbeta and 13 Jbeta primers. Method: immunoSEQ multiplex PCR; TCRdb's copy keeps in-frame clones and lacks some. This sample lists fewer than 85,000 clones; its ten largest clones have roughly 3.8%. The data are from a study of cytomegalovirus exposure and HLA in healthy donors. Study-wide points: CMV serostatus was the sole immune exposure information available.

CDR3 length equals 15 residues. At sampling all donors were nominally healthy, likely with unrecorded immune exposures. The rearrangement links TRBV21-1 to TRBJ2-5; TRBD1, as called in the table, went unchecked against the DNA. TRBV21-1 constitutes a pseudogene. The receptor comes from a female donor in good health and CMV-seropositive. The sequenced material came from PBMCs. CDR3 DNA sequence: TGTGCCAGCACCCGCCGGCAGGGGGCTAGAGAGACCCAGTACTTC. As protein: CASTRRQGARETQYF.